This T cell receptor (beta chain) comes out of a study of T cells after yellow fever vaccination. Findings of the study overall: The secondary response showed a weaker magnitude and a faster peak, day 5 versus 15.

CDR3 length: 15 residues. Germline V gene sequence: CDR1 LGHNA, CDR2 YNFKEQ. V shed 0 bases, J shed 5 bases, and the junction held 2 bases outside the gene matches. Points on this clonotype: Antigen: not known.

Template switching with 5'RACE generated the TCR cDNA and added a universal primer site and UMIs. Each CDR3 protein gets one entry after TCRdb re-called the 5' RACE reads with MiXCR. Of some 290,000 distinct CDR3 sequences in the sample, about 11% are singletons; the top ten hold approximately 3.3%. J is TRBJ2-1 and V is TRBV4-2, with 9 bases lining up with TRBD2. The clonotype originates from a man aged 18 to 29 who received the YFV17D yellow fever vaccine. Source: CD4+ T cells sorted from PBMCs, taken 45 days after the yellow fever booster vaccination. CDR3 sequence: CASSQEPSGDNEQFF. The CDR3 DNA follows: TGTGCCAGCAGCCAAGAGCCTAGCGGGGACAATGAGCAGTTCTTC.